The clone carrying this TCR beta chain was found many times. Its antigen remains unknown. This record belongs to a study of T cell repertoires in cytomegalovirus infection. The overall study: It was recently identified HLA-C-restricted and well-studied HLA-B-restricted CMV epitopes that the study used. Based on public TCR beta signatures, there were indications of CMV infection and of a matching HLA type.

V gave up 5 bases and J gave up 8 bases; unmatched junction bases: 17. From germline, CDR1 is SEHNR and CDR2 FQNEAQ (reference sequence). This CDR3 has 17 amino acids. Using its own MiXCR run on the reads, TCRdb lists one record per CDR3 protein. Here the sample spans 150,000 or so distinct CDR3 sequences, roughly 32% being singletons. The TCR comes from a human donor in good health (CMV status not recorded). Some clones in this sample may be carry-over from other donors' samples. This chain uses TRBV7-9 with TRBJ2-1, with TRBD2 identical over 8 bases. Source: CD8+ T cells from cultured PBMCs, taken from culture after CMV antigen stimulation. Here the CDR3 reads CASSPPNFGGAPDEQFF. The DNA for the CDR3 is TGTGCCAGCAGCCCTCCTAATTTCGGGGGGGCACCCGATGAGCAGTTCTTC.